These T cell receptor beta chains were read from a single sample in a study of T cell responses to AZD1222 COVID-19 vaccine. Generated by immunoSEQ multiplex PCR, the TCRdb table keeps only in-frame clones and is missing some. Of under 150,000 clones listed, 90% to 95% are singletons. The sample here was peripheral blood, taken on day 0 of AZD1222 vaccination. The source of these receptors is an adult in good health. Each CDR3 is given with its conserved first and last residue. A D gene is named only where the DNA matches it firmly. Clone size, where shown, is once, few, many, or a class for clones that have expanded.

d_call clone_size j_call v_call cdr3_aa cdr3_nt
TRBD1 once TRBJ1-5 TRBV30 CAWSVTGVIGQPQHF TGTGCCTGGAGTGTGACAGGGGTAATAGGTCAGCCCCAGCATTTT
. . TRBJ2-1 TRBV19 CASSPQTRSNEQFF TGTGCCAGTAGTCCGCAGACTAGGAGCAATGAGCAGTTCTTC
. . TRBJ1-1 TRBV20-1 CSASRTGRNTEAFF TGCAGTGCTAGTAGAACAGGGAGGAACACTGAAGCTTTCTTT
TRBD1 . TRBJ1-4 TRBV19 CASSLGQGGEKLFF TGTGCCAGCTCGCTGGGGCAGGGGGGAGAAAAACTGTTTTTT
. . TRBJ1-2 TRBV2 CASSELTVYGYTF TGTGCCAGCAGTGAATTGACAGTCTATGGCTACACCTTC
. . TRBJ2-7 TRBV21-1 CASSKPPTGLAGALGVYEQYF TGTGCCAGCAGCAAACCTCCCACCGGACTAGCGGGGGCCCTGGGTGTCTACGAGCAGTACTTC
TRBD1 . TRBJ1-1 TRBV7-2 CASSPGQTFVNTEAFF TGTGCCAGCAGTCCGGGACAGACCTTCGTGAACACTGAAGCTTTCTTT
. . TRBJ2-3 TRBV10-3 CAIRVGPTDTQYF TGTGCCATCAGGGTGGGACCCACAGATACGCAGTATTTT
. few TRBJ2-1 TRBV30 CAWSEGNSQQFF TGTGCCTGGAGTGAAGGTAATAGTCAGCAGTTCTTC
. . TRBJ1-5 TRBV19 CASIGRQYNQPQHF TGTGCCAGTATTGGGAGGCAGTATAATCAGCCCCAGCATTTT
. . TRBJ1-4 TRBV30 CARTIPRKLFF TGTGCTCGGACTATTCCCCGAAAACTGTTTTTT
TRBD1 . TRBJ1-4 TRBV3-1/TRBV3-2 CASSHGSETGAGEKLFF TGTGCCAGCAGCCACGGATCCGAGACAGGGGCGGGGGAAAAACTGTTTTTT
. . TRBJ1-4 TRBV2 CASSVQQGGASEKLFF TGTGCCAGCAGTGTCCAGCAAGGAGGGGCTAGTGAAAAACTGTTTTTT
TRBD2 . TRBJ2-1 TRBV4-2 CASSQEASGGPNEQFF TGTGCCAGCAGCCAAGAGGCTAGCGGGGGGCCGAATGAGCAGTTCTTC
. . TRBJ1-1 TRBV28 CASSFSSGGTEAFF TGTGCCAGCAGTTTTTCATCCGGGGGCACTGAAGCTTTCTTT
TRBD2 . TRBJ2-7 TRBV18 CASSPNQRDDEQYF TGTGCCAGCTCCCCAAACCAGCGGGACGACGAGCAGTACTTC
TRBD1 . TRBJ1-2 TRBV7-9 CASSSTGGGYTF TGTGCCAGCAGCTCGACAGGGGGCGGCTACACCTTC
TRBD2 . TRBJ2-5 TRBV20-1 CSASGLAGSQETQYF TGCAGTGCTAGTGGACTAGCGGGAAGCCAAGAGACCCAGTACTTC
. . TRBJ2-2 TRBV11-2 CASSLQWGGGELFF TGTGCCAGCAGCTTACAATGGGGAGGTGGGGAGCTGTTTTTT
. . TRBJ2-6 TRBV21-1 CASSKVPQGAGANVLTF TGTGCCAGCAGCAAAGTTCCTCAGGGGGCTGGGGCCAACGTCCTGACTTTC
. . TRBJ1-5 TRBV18 CASSPPGRLSNQPQHF TGTGCCAGCTCACCACCGGGGCGGCTTAGCAATCAGCCCCAGCATTTT
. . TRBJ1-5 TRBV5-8 CASSFGNRAGSNQPQHF TGTGCCAGCAGCTTCGGAAACAGGGCCGGTAGCAATCAGCCCCAGCATTTT
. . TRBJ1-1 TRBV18 CASSPSVRTEAFF TGTGCCAGCTCACCATCAGTCCGCACTGAAGCTTTCTTT
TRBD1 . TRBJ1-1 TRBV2 CASRYDRGTEAFF TGTGCCAGCAGGTACGACAGGGGCACTGAAGCTTTCTTT
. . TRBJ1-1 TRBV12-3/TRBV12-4 CASSLSGVIEAFF TGTGCCAGCAGTTTGTCAGGGGTCATTGAAGCTTTCTTT
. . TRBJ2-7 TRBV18 CASSPPGAYEQYF TGTGCCAGCTCACCCCCAGGAGCCTACGAGCAGTACTTC
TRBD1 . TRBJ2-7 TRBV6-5 CASSYGTGNSYEQYF TGTGCCAGCAGTTACGGGACAGGGAACTCCTACGAGCAGTACTTC
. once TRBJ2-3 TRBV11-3 CASSLGGADTQYF TGTGCCAGCAGCTTAGGTGGGGCAGATACGCAGTATTTT
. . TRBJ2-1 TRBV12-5 CASGLERGGYNEQFF TGTGCTAGTGGTTTGGAGAGAGGGGGGTACAATGAGCAGTTCTTC
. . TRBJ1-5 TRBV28 CASGRSNQPQHF TGTGCCAGCGGACGGTCCAATCAGCCCCAGCATTTT
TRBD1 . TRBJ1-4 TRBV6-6 CASSLHRGQGNEKLFF TGTGCCAGCAGTTTGCACCGGGGACAGGGGAATGAAAAACTGTTTTTT
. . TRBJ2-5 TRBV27 CASSLSSSRETQYF TGTGCCAGCAGTTTATCGAGTAGCCGGGAGACCCAGTACTTC
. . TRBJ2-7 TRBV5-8 CASSRSTGLSYEQYF TGTGCCAGCAGCCGATCGACAGGTCTCTCCTACGAGCAGTACTTC
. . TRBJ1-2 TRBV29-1 CSVPLGGDYGYTF TGCAGCGTACCTTTAGGGGGGGACTATGGCTACACCTTC
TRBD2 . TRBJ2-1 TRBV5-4 CASSTIGGNEQFF TGTGCCAGCAGCACCATCGGGGGGAATGAGCAGTTCTTC
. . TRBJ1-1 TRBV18 CASSPPELRQDPFF TGTGCCAGCTCACCACCGGAACTGAGACAGGATCCTTTCTTT
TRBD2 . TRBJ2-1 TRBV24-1 CATSDRTSGRDEQFF TGTGCCACCAGTGACCGGACTAGCGGGAGAGATGAGCAGTTCTTC
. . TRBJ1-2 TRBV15 CATSRDQPGLGGYTF TGTGCCACCAGCAGAGATCAGCCAGGGTTGGGCGGCTACACCTTC
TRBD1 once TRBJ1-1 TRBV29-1 CSAAGGQGGEPEAFF TGCAGCGCCGCAGGTGGGCAGGGGGGTGAGCCTGAAGCTTTCTTT
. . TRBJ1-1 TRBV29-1 CSVGFMNTEAFF TGCAGCGTTGGTTTCATGAACACTGAAGCTTTCTTT